This TCR beta chain is drawn from a study of cytotoxic CD8 clonotypes in ibrutinib-treated CLL. Study at large: Productive templates per sample averaged almost 260,000; productive rearrangements, some 99,000. Study results and limitations: Public clonotypes were seen rarely and were contracted or stable on treatment.

Sequencing was performed with immunoSEQ multiplex PCR; in TCRdb, only in-frame clones are kept and a portion is missing. The sample shows fewer than 90,000 clones, about 86% of them seen only once. V lost 6 bases and J lost 6, with 12 bases in between. The germline gives CDR1 MDHEN, CDR2 SYDVKM. The CDR3 spans 12 residues. With respect to this clone: What it recognizes is unknown.

This chain joins TRBV28 and TRBJ2-7, with D hard to call. The sample in question was PBMCs, obtained before ibrutinib treatment. This receptor was taken from a human donor with chronic lymphocytic leukemia. This CDR3 reads CASRSLASEQYF. The CDR3 nucleotides are TGTGCCAGCAGATCCTTGGCCAGCGAGCAGTACTTC.